The rows below give T cell receptor beta chains drawn from one sample of a study of blood T cell repertoires in COVID-19. The protocol was immunoSEQ multiplex PCR, while the TCRdb copy is restricted to in-frame clones and leaves out a portion. The sample contains 30,000 or so clones, approximately 83% of which appear only once. Sequenced: peripheral blood. The receptors here all came from a man aged 50-59 years with acute or convalescent COVID-19. Both conserved end residues are trimmed from each CDR3. Fields, in order: V gene, CDR3 length, J gene, CDR3 protein.

v_gene: TRBV7-6
len: 11
j_gene: TRBJ1-1
CDR3aa: ASSTMGGTEAF

v_gene: TRBV5-6
len: 14
j_gene: TRBJ2-3
CDR3aa: ASSLVGTGAPDTQY

v_gene: TRBV18
len: 11
j_gene: TRBJ1-1
CDR3aa: ASSGGLNTEAF

v_gene: TRBV3-1/TRBV3-2
len: 13
j_gene: TRBJ1-1
CDR3aa: ASSPEGLWDTEAF

v_gene: TRBV5-1
len: 14
j_gene: TRBJ1-4
CDR3aa: ASSTATGGKNEKLF

v_gene: TRBV6-5
len: 13
j_gene: TRBJ2-7
CDR3aa: ASRARLAVSYEQY

v_gene: TRBV4-2
len: 15
j_gene: TRBJ2-1
CDR3aa: ASSQVEGLAEAGEQF

v_gene: TRBV27
len: 14
j_gene: TRBJ2-1
CDR3aa: ASCLRREVIYNEQF

v_gene: TRBV27
len: 16
j_gene: TRBJ2-1
CDR3aa: ASSLGAGGRFAYNEQF

v_gene: TRBV2
len: 11
j_gene: TRBJ2-3
CDR3aa: ASRLLTADTQY

v_gene: TRBV5-4
len: 14
j_gene: TRBJ2-4
CDR3aa: ASSSPGQGAGNIQY

v_gene: TRBV9
len: 12
j_gene: TRBJ1-6
CDR3aa: ASSVGVLGSPLH

v_gene: TRBV19
len: 12
j_gene: TRBJ2-2
CDR3aa: ASSYSGNTGELF

v_gene: TRBV6-5
len: 13
j_gene: TRBJ2-2
CDR3aa: ASSRLAENTGELF

v_gene: TRBV28
len: 12
j_gene: TRBJ2-7
CDR3aa: ASSEASEVHEQY

v_gene: TRBV5-4
len: 13
j_gene: TRBJ2-3
CDR3aa: ASSHSGLAGDTQY

v_gene: TRBV19
len: 13
j_gene: TRBJ2-1
CDR3aa: ASSEREGAYNEQF

v_gene: TRBV7-9
len: 10
j_gene: TRBJ2-1
CDR3aa: ASGRESDEQF

v_gene: TRBV18
len: 12
j_gene: TRBJ2-1
CDR3aa: ASEGQLEVNEQF

v_gene: TRBV29-1
len: 11
j_gene: TRBJ2-1
CDR3aa: SVLTSDYNEQF

v_gene: TRBV7-8
len: 10
j_gene: TRBJ1-1
CDR3aa: ATGTGNTEAF

v_gene: TRBV5-1
len: 14
j_gene: TRBJ1-5
CDR3aa: ASSLGDRAYNQPQH

v_gene: TRBV5-6
len: 12
j_gene: TRBJ2-4
CDR3aa: ASSVPGSGENGY

v_gene: TRBV7-6
len: 15
j_gene: TRBJ2-1
CDR3aa: ASSLARLAGGQNEQF

v_gene: TRBV10-2
len: 12
j_gene: TRBJ1-1
CDR3aa: ASSETDRNTEAF

v_gene: TRBV13
len: 15
j_gene: TRBJ1-5
CDR3aa: ASSLGVQGYSNQPQH

v_gene: TRBV2
len: 13
j_gene: TRBJ2-3
CDR3aa: ASRPGLASTDTQY

v_gene: TRBV18
len: 13
j_gene: TRBJ2-7
CDR3aa: ASSPGRGSSYEQY

v_gene: TRBV12-3/TRBV12-4
len: 11
j_gene: TRBJ2-7
CDR3aa: ASRQSEYNEQY

v_gene: TRBV19
len: 13
j_gene: TRBJ1-5
CDR3aa: ASSIVPGSNQPQH

v_gene: TRBV5-1
len: 14
j_gene: TRBJ2-7
CDR3aa: ASSSILAGGTYEQY

v_gene: TRBV5-1
len: 13
j_gene: TRBJ2-5
CDR3aa: ASSSVMGEEETQY

v_gene: TRBV5-1
len: 12
j_gene: TRBJ2-2
CDR3aa: ASRGHENTGELF

v_gene: TRBV11-2
len: 15
j_gene: TRBJ2-3
CDR3aa: ASSLRGGRGLTDTQY

v_gene: TRBV6-5
len: 11
j_gene: TRBJ2-7
CDR3aa: ASSRTGAHEQY

v_gene: TRBV19
len: 13
j_gene: TRBJ2-3
CDR3aa: ASSMTSGGADTQY

v_gene: TRBV5-5
len: 12
j_gene: TRBJ1-5
CDR3aa: ASSRLQGDQPQH

v_gene: TRBV3-1/TRBV3-2
len: 13
j_gene: TRBJ1-1
CDR3aa: ASSQLAQTNTEAF

v_gene: TRBV5-6
len: 15
j_gene: TRBJ2-3
CDR3aa: ASSLVSVRGLRDTQY

v_gene: TRBV21-1
len: 12
j_gene: TRBJ2-1
CDR3aa: ASTEGTSGSGQF

v_gene: TRBV2
len: 12
j_gene: TRBJ1-6
CDR3aa: ASTLNRGNSPLH

v_gene: TRBV19
len: 14
j_gene: TRBJ2-7
CDR3aa: ASSNVAGVEPYEQY

v_gene: TRBV5-1
len: 10
j_gene: TRBJ1-3
CDR3aa: ASSREGNTIY

v_gene: TRBV5-1
len: 14
j_gene: TRBJ2-2
CDR3aa: ASSLGLAGSTGELF

v_gene: TRBV7-3
len: 13
j_gene: TRBJ2-5
CDR3aa: ASKPTGAGRETQY

v_gene: TRBV6-5
len: 9
j_gene: TRBJ2-1
CDR3aa: ASNLYNEQF

v_gene: TRBV9
len: 12
j_gene: TRBJ1-3
CDR3aa: ASSVEHSGNTIY

v_gene: TRBV11-2
len: 13
j_gene: TRBJ1-1
CDR3aa: ASSSFRDRGSEAF

v_gene: TRBV3-1/TRBV3-2
len: 14
j_gene: TRBJ2-6
CDR3aa: ASSQGTGSGANVLT

v_gene: TRBV6-5
len: 12
j_gene: TRBJ1-5
CDR3aa: ASRGQGAGQPQH